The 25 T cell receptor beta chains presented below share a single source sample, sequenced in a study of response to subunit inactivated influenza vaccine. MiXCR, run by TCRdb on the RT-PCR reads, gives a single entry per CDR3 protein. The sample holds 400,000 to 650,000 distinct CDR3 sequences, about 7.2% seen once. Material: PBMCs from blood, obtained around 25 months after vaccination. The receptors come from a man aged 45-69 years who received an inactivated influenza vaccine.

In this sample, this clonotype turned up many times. CDR3 sequence reads: CSAVGTVNTEAFF. The CDR3 nucleotides read TGCAGTGCCGTCGGGACGGTGAACACTGAAGCTTTCTTT. The chain recombines TRBV20-1 with TRBJ1-1; possibly TRBD1 for D (5 bases). This CDR3 spans 13 amino acids. Germline V gene lookup returns CDR1 DFQATT and CDR2 SNEGSKA (reference sequence). The V and J ends lost 6 bases and 0 bases respectively, with 11 bases between them.

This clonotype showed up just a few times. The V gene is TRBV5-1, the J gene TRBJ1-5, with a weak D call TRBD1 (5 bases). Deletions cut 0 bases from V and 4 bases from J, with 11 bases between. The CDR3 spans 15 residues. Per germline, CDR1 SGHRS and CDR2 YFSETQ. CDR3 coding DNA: TGCGCCAGCAGCTTGGCCCCAGGGCGGAATCAGCCCCAGCATTTT. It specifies CASSLAPGRNQPQHF.

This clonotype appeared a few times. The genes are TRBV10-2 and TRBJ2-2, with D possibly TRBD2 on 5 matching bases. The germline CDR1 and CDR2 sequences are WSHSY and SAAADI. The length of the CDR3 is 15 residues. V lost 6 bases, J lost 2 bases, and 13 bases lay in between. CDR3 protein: CASRGNSDNTGELFF. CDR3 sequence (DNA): TGCGCCAGCAGAGGGAATAGCGACAACACCGGGGAGCTGTTTTTT.

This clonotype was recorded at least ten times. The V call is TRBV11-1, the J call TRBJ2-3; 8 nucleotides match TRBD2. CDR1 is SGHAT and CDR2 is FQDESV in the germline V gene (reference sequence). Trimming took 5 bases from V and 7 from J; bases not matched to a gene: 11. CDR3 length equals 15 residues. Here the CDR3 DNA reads TGTGCCAGCAGCCGGGGGGTAGCGGGGACTAATACGCAGTATTTT. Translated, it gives CASSRGVAGTNTQYF.

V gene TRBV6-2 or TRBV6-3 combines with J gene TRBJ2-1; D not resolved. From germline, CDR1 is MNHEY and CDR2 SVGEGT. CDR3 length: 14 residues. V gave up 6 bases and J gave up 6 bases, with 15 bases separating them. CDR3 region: CASRSTFRPNEQFF. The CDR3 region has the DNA TGTGCCAGCAGATCGACTTTTCGGCCCAATGAGCAGTTCTTC.

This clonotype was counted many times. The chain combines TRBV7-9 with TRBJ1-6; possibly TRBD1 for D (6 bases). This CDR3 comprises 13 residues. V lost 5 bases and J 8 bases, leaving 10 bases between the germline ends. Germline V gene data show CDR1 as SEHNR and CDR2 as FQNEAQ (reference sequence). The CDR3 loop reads CASSRRQDSPLHF. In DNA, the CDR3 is TGTGCCAGCAGCAGACGACAGGATTCACCCCTCCACTTT.

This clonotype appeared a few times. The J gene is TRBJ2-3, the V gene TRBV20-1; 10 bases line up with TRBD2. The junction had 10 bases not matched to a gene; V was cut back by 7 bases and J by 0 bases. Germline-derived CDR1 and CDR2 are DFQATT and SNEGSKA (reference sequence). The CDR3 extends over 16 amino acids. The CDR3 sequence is CSVVPSGRESTDTQYF. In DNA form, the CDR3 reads TGCAGTGTCGTACCTAGCGGGAGAGAAAGCACAGATACGCAGTATTTT.

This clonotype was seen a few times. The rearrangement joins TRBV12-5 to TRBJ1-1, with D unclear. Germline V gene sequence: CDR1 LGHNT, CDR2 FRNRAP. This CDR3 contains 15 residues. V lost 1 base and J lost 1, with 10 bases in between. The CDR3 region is CASGLGTGKNTEAFF. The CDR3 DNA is TGTGCTAGTGGTTTGGGGACGGGGAAGAACACTGAAGCTTTCTTT.

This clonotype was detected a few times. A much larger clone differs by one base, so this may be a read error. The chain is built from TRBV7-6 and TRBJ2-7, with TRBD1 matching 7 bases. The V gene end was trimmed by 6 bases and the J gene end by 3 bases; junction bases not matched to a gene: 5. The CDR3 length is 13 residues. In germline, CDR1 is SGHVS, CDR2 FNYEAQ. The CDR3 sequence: CASSPGTDYEQYF. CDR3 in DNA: TGTGCCAGCAGTCCCGGGACAGACTACGAGCAGTACTTC. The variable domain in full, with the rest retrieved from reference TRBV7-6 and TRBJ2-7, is GAGVSQSPRYKVTKRGQDVALRCDPISGHVSLYWYRQALGQGPEFLTYFNYEAQQDKSGLPNDRFSAERPEGSISTLTIQRTEQRDSAMYRCASSPGTDYEQYFGPGTRLTVT.

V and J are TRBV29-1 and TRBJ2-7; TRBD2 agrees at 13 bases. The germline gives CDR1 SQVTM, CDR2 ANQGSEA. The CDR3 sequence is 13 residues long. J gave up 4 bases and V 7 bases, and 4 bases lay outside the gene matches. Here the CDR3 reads CSATSGRGYEQYF. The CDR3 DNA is TGCAGCGCAACTAGCGGGAGGGGTTACGAGCAGTACTTC.

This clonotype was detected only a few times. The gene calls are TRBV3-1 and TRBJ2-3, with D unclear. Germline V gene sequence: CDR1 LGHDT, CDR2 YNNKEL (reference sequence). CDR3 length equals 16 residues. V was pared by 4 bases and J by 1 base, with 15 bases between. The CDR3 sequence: CASSPSRLEGTDTQYF. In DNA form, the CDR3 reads TGTGCCAGCAGCCCGAGTCGGCTCGAGGGCACAGATACGCAGTATTTT.

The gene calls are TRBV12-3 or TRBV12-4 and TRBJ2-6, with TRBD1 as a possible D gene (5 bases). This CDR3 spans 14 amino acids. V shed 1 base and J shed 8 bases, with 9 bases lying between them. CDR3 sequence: CASSLEGLSNVLTF. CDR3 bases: TGTGCCAGCAGTTTAGAGGGGTTGTCCAACGTCCTGACTTTC.

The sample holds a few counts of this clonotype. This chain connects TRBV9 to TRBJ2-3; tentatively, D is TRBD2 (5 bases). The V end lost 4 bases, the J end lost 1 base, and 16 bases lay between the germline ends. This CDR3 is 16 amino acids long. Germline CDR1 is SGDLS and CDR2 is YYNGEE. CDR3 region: CASSLRGLAGTDTQYF. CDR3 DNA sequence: TGTGCCAGCAGCCTGAGAGGGCTAGCAGGCACAGATACGCAGTATTTT.

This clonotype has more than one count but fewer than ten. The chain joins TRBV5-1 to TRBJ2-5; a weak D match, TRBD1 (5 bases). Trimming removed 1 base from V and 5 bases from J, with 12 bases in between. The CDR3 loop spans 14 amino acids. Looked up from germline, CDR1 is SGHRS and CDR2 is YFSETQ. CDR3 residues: CASSLNQGRETQYF. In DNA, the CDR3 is TGCGCCAGCAGCTTGAACCAGGGTAGGGAGACCCAGTACTTC.

CDR3 DNA: TGTGCCAGCAGCCCCGGGGCACCTAGGGCTGAAGCTTTCTTT. Translation gives CASSPGAPRAEAFF. The chain is built from TRBV7-9 and TRBJ1-1; perhaps TRBD1 as D (5 bases). The V gene lost 5 bases and the J gene lost 6 bases, with 16 bases spanning the gap. Germline loops: CDR1 SEHNR, CDR2 FQNEAQ (reference sequence). The CDR3 loop spans 14 amino acids.

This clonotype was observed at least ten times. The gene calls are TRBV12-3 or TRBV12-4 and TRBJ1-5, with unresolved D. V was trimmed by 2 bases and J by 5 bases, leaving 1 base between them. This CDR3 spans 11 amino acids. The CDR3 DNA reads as TGTGCCAGCAGTTTATATCAGCCCCAGCATTTT. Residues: CASSLYQPQHF.

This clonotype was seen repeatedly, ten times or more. CDR3 nucleotide sequence: TGTGCCAGCAGTTTTGGGGAGGGCACTGAAGCTTTCTTT. Translation gives CASSFGEGTEAFF. The chain links TRBV12-3 or TRBV12-4 to TRBJ1-1; D is ambiguous. The germline V and J ends were trimmed by 3 bases and 4 bases, with 9 bases remaining between them. The length of the CDR3 is 13 residues.

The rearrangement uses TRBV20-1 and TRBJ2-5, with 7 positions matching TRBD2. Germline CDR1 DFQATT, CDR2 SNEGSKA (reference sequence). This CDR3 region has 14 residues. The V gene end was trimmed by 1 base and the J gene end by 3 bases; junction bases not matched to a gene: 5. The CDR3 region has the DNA TGCAGTGCTAGAGTACCGGGACTAAAAGAGACCCAGTACTTC. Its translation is CSARVPGLKETQYF.

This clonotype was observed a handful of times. CDR3 DNA sequence: TGCAGTGCTAGATCGGACACGCGGAAAGAGACCCAGTACTTC. It encodes CSARSDTRKETQYF. This chain connects TRBV20-1 to TRBJ2-5; TRBD1 is a possible D gene (5 bases). The V gene's germline CDR1 is DFQATT and CDR2 SNEGSKA (reference sequence). The CDR3 covers 14 residues. V shed 2 bases and J shed 3 bases, with 13 bases lying between them.

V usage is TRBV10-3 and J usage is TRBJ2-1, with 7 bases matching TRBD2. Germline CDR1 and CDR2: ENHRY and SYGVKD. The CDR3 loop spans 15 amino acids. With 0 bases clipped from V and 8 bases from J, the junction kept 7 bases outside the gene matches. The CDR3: CAISESLAGVDEQFF. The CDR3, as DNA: TGTGCCATCAGTGAGTCTTTGGCGGGAGTTGATGAGCAGTTCTTC.

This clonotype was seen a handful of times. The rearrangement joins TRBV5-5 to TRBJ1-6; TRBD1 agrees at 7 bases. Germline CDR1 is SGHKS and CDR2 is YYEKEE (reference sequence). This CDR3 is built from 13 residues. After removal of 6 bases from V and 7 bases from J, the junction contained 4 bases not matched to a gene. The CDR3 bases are TGTGCCAGCAACCAGGGGGAAAATTCACCCCTCCACTTT. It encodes CASNQGENSPLHF.

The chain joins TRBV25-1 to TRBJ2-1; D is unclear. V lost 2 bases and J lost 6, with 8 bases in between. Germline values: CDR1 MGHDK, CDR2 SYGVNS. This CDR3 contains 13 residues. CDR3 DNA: TGTGCCAGCAGTGAAGGGTTACTCAATGAGCAGTTCTTC. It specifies CASSEGLLNEQFF.

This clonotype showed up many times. CDR3: CASSTQRGSYEQYF. The CDR3 nucleotides read TGTGCCAGCAGCACCCAGCGGGGCTCCTACGAGCAGTACTTC. This chain uses TRBV7-2 with TRBJ2-7; 7 nucleotides agree with TRBD2. From germline, CDR1 is SGHTA and CDR2 FQGNSA. The length of the CDR3 is 14 residues. V lost 5 bases and J lost 0; bases outside the gene matches: 4. The full variable domain, rest sourced from reference TRBV7-2 and TRBJ2-7, is GAGVSQSPSNKVTEKGKDVELRCDPISGHTALYWYRQSLGQGLEFLIYFQGNSAPDKSGLPSDRFSAERTGGSVSTLTIQRTQQEDSAVYLCASSTQRGSYEQYFGPGTRLTVT.

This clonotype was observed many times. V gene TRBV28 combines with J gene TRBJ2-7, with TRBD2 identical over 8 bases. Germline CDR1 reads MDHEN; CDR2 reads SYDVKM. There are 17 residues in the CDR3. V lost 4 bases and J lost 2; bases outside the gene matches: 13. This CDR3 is CASSYSGGTTRTYEQYF. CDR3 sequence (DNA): TGTGCCAGCAGTTACTCGGGGGGGACAACTCGTACCTACGAGCAGTACTTC.

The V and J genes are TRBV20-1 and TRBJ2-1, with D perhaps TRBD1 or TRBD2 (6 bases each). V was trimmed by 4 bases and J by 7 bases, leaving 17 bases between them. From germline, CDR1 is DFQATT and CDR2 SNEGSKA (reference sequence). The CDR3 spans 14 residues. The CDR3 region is CSAKSGAGWNEQFF. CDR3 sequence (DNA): TGCAGTGCTAAGTCGGGGGCGGGTTGGAATGAGCAGTTCTTC.